These 32 T cell receptor beta chains originate from one sample sequenced in a study of blood T cell repertoires in COVID-19. Generated by immunoSEQ multiplex PCR, the TCRdb table keeps only in-frame clones and is missing some. The sample carries fewer than 450,000 clones, around nine tenths recorded once. Source material: peripheral blood. These receptor sequences come from a woman aged 18-35 years who had recovered from COVID-19.

The V and J genes are TRBV7-2 and TRBJ2-7, with D maybe TRBD1 (5 bases). The V gene lost 1 base and the J gene lost 7 bases, with 26 bases spanning the gap. CDR1 and CDR2 (germline): SGHTA, FQGNSA. The CDR3 is made up of 18 amino acids. CDR3 coding DNA: TGTGCCAGCAGCTTAGGGGGCGGCCCCTCTAACCCTCGGACAGAGCAGTACGTC. Residues: CASSLGGGPSNPRTEQYV.

V gene TRBV2 combines with J gene TRBJ2-2; possible D gene TRBD1, 5 bases. V lost 4 bases to trimming and J lost 4 bases, with 13 bases between them. Germline assignment: CDR1 SNHLY and CDR2 FYNNEI. CDR3 size: 15 residues. The CDR3 here is CASSVQGRGTGELFF. CDR3 coding DNA: TGTGCCAGCAGTGTGCAGGGTAGAGGCACCGGGGAGCTGTTTTTT.

V is TRBV7-2 and J is TRBJ2-1; the D gene is possibly TRBD2 (5 bases). Germline lookup yields CDR1 SGHTA and CDR2 FQGNSA. The CDR3 sequence is 15 residues long. Trimming shortened V by 2 bases and J by 2 bases, and 10 bases separated the two germline ends. The CDR3 DNA is TGTGCCAGCAGCTTATTCGGGATGACCTACAATGAGCAGTTCTTC. It translates to CASSLFGMTYNEQFF.

CDR3 in DNA: TGTGCCAGCAGTTACAGGCAGCACGAGCAGTACGTC. This encodes CASSYRQHEQYV. V and J are TRBV28 and TRBJ2-7; D might be TRBD1 (5 bases). Germline CDR1 is MDHEN and CDR2 is SYDVKM. The CDR3 loop spans 12 amino acids. Trimming left V 4 bases short and J 5 bases short, with 9 bases between.

The rearrangement links TRBV6-2 or TRBV6-3 to TRBJ1-1; the D gene is possibly TRBD1 (5 bases). Trimming stripped 2 bases from V and 5 bases from J, with 18 bases between. The V gene's germline CDR1 is MNHEY and CDR2 SVGEGT. The CDR3 is made up of 16 amino acids. The CDR3 loop is CASSYDDSFLGTEAFF. The CDR3 DNA follows: TGTGCCAGCAGTTACGACGACAGTTTCCTAGGGACTGAAGCTTTCTTT.

The V and J genes are TRBV7-2 and TRBJ1-6; no clear D. The CDR3 spans 13 residues. The germline gives CDR1 SGHTA, CDR2 FQGNSA. Trimming took off 3 bases at V and 10 bases at J, with 10 bases between the two ends. CDR3 region: CASSLVPVSPLHF. For the CDR3, the DNA is TGTGCCAGCAGCTTGGTCCCGGTATCACCCCTCCACTTT.

The V and J genes are TRBV11-1 and TRBJ2-7; TRBD2 matches 8 bases. The length of the CDR3 is 14 residues. V was clipped by 2 bases and J by 7 bases; unmatched bases: 7. CDR1 SGHAT and CDR2 FQDESV come from the germline V gene (reference sequence). Written as DNA, the CDR3 is TGTGCCAGCAGCTTAAGGCGGGGGGCAGGGGAGCAGTACGTC. Protein sequence: CASSLRRGAGEQYV.

This chain links TRBV30 with TRBJ1-4, with 7 bases aligning to TRBD1. V lost 2 bases, J lost 7 bases, and 10 bases stayed unmatched. From germline, CDR1 is GTSNPN and CDR2 SVGIG (reference sequence). The CDR3 is 15 amino acids. The CDR3 here is CAWSSDREWGEKLFF. Written as DNA, the CDR3 is TGTGCCTGGAGTTCCGACAGGGAATGGGGTGAAAAACTGTTTTTT.

The rearrangement uses TRBV18 and TRBJ2-5; possibly TRBD2 for D (5 bases). The length of the CDR3 is 14 residues. Germline CDR1 KGHSH, CDR2 LQKENI. The germline V and J ends were trimmed by 6 bases and 4 bases, with 15 bases remaining between them. CDR3 sequence (DNA): TGTGCCAGCTCTCGAGCGGAGAGTCGAGAGACCCAGTACTTC. Translation: CASSRAESRETQYF.

This clone was seen once. The chain is built from TRBV9 and TRBJ1-5; D remains unclear. The CDR3 extends over 13 amino acids. Germline V CDR1 and CDR2: SGDLS, YYNGEE. V lost 0 bases, J lost 9 bases, and 10 bases lay in between. In DNA form, the CDR3 reads TGTGCCAGCAGCGTAGCTACTGCGGGGCCCCAGCATTTT. It specifies CASSVATAGPQHF. Full variable domain (outside the CDR3, taken from reference TRBV9 and TRBJ1-5): DSGVTQTPKHLITATGQRVTLRCSPRSGDLSVYWYQQSLDQGLQFLIQYYNGEERAKGNILERFSAQQFPDLHSELNLSSLELGDSALYFCASSVATAGPQHFGDGTRLSIL.

The J gene is TRBJ2-3, the V gene TRBV29-1; TRBD2 matches at 12 bases. Losses at the gene ends were 4 bases for V and 6 bases for J; bases not matched to a gene: 8. This CDR3 is 15 amino acids long. CDR1 and CDR2 from the germline V gene are SQVTM and ANQGSEA. The CDR3 loop is CSVVLAGGLGDTQYF. CDR3 sequence (DNA): TGCAGCGTTGTTCTAGCGGGAGGGCTGGGGGATACGCAGTATTTT.

This clone is a singleton in its sample. This chain connects TRBV10-3 to TRBJ1-2; D might be TRBD1 (6 bases). The CDR3 sequence is 15 residues long. Trimming removed 4 bases at V and 1 base at J, with 13 bases between. The V gene's germline CDR1 is ENHRY and CDR2 SYGVKD. CDR3 in DNA: TGTGCCATCAGTGGCGGCCAGGGGATTAACTATGGCTACACCTTC. Amino acids: CAISGGQGINYGYTF.

The rearrangement uses TRBV4-3 and TRBJ1-2, with 7 bases that match TRBD1. The CDR3 consists of 14 residues. Looked up from germline, CDR1 is LGHNA and CDR2 is YSLEER. J gave up 7 bases and V 7 bases, and 12 bases lay outside the gene matches. CDR3 DNA sequence: TGCGCCAGCAACCCGAGACAGGGTTGGTTTGGCTACACCTTC. It encodes CASNPRQGWFGYTF.

The rearrangement joins TRBV29-1 to TRBJ1-1; D is perhaps TRBD1 (6 bases). The CDR3 length is 13 residues. Germline CDR1 is SQVTM and CDR2 is ANQGSEA. V dropped 7 bases and J dropped 4 bases, with 16 bases sitting between them. CDR3 in amino acids: CSAGGIWGTEAFF. Written as DNA, the CDR3 is TGCAGCGCTGGGGGCATCTGGGGCACTGAAGCTTTCTTT.

The chain joins TRBV5-1 to TRBJ2-1, with 7 positions matching TRBD2. V shed 1 base, J shed 0 bases, and the junction held 7 bases outside the gene matches. Germline values: CDR1 SGHRS, CDR2 YFSETQ. The CDR3 totals 17 residues. DNA for the CDR3: TGCGCCAGCAGCTTGAGGGGAGGGATTAGCTCCTACAATGAGCAGTTCTTC. It codes for CASSLRGGISSYNEQFF.

A note on this clone: Other DNA sequences in the sample encode the same CDR3. The chain recombines TRBV12-3 or TRBV12-4 with TRBJ2-1, with no clear D. This CDR3 has 13 amino acids. The V end lost 3 bases, the J end lost 6 bases, and 9 bases lay between the germline ends. CDR3 sequence: CASSLGLSNEQFF. CDR3 in DNA: TGTGCCAGCAGTTTGGGCCTTTCCAATGAGCAGTTCTTC.

The chain carries TRBV19 and TRBJ1-4; possible D gene TRBD1, 5 bases. The germline CDR1 and CDR2 sequences are LNHDA and SQIVND (reference sequence). The V end was cut by 5 bases, the J end by 4 bases, with 11 bases between. The CDR3 runs to 14 residues. The CDR3 DNA is TGTGCCAGTAGTCCTGGCAGGGTTAATGAAAAACTGTTTTTT. The encoded protein is CASSPGRVNEKLFF.

This clone was detected once. The rearrangement links TRBV7-8 to TRBJ2-7, with TRBD1 matching over 7 bases. Germline values: CDR1 SGHVS, CDR2 FQNEAQ. The CDR3 spans 14 residues. J lost 2 bases, V lost 3 bases, and 4 bases had no gene match. The DNA of the CDR3 is TGTGCCAGCAGCTTCGACAGGGTGGCCTACGAGCAGTACGTC. As protein: CASSFDRVAYEQYV.

The V gene is TRBV20-1, the J gene TRBJ1-1; D is ambiguous. The CDR3 runs 13 residues. Per germline, CDR1 DFQATT and CDR2 SNEGSKA (reference sequence). V lost 3 bases and J lost 3, with 11 bases in between. The CDR3 DNA follows: TGCAGTGCTAGTTACCCGCCGGACACTGAAGCTTTCTTT. This encodes CSASYPPDTEAFF.

The V call is TRBV15, the J call TRBJ2-1; tentative D call: TRBD2 (5 bases). Trimming took off 1 base at V and 3 bases at J, with 16 bases between the two ends. Germline CDR1 is LNHNV and CDR2 is YYDKDF (reference sequence). The CDR3 contains 17 residues. The CDR3 DNA reads TGTGCCACCAGCAGAGTACCGTCGTGGGAGATCTACAATGAGCAGTTCTTC. It codes for CATSRVPSWEIYNEQFF.

This chain links TRBV7-8 with TRBJ2-3; a possible D gene is TRBD2 (6 bases). Germline V gene sequence: CDR1 SGHVS, CDR2 FQNEAQ. This CDR3 is built from 15 residues. V lost 2 bases, J lost 3 bases, and 12 bases lay in between. CDR3 sequence: CASSLRGLDTDTQYF. In nucleotides, the CDR3 is TGTGCCAGCAGCTTAAGGGGACTTGATACAGATACGCAGTATTTT.

The gene calls are TRBV4-1 and TRBJ1-2; TRBD1 agrees at 9 bases. In germline, CDR1 is MGHRA, CDR2 YSYEKL. CDR3 length equals 16 residues. The junction had 9 bases not matched to a gene; V was cut back by 1 base and J by 6 bases. The DNA for the CDR3 is TGCGCCAGCAGCCAAGTGAAACAGGGGGCGACGAATGGCTACACCTTC. This codes for CASSQVKQGATNGYTF.

This clone was recorded once. The gene calls are TRBV7-2 and TRBJ2-6; D might be TRBD1 (5 bases). Trimming stripped 3 bases from V and 4 bases from J, with 10 bases between. CDR3 length: 15 amino acids. Germline V gene sequence: CDR1 SGHTA, CDR2 FQGNSA. CDR3 in DNA: TGTGCCAGCAGCTTCCCAGGGTTAGGGGCCAACGTCCTGACTTTC. Protein: CASSFPGLGANVLTF.

The chain recombines TRBV4-3 with TRBJ2-1; 8 bases match TRBD2. Unmatched junction bases numbered 2, after V lost 2 bases and J lost 2 bases. This CDR3 has 15 residues. In germline, CDR1 is LGHNA, CDR2 YSLEER. The CDR3 region has the DNA TGCGCCAGCAGCCAACGGGAGGGGCCCTACAATGAGCAGTTCTTC. Protein sequence: CASSQREGPYNEQFF.

This chain joins TRBV6-2 or TRBV6-3 and TRBJ1-2; 9 nucleotides line up with TRBD1. Per the germline V gene, CDR1 is MNHEY and CDR2 is SVGEGT. V lost 1 base and J lost 8; bases outside the gene matches: 5. The CDR3 is made up of 14 amino acids. The CDR3 DNA sequence: TGTGCCAGCAGTTACTATACAGGGGGCGTCGGCTACACCTTC. It is translated as CASSYYTGGVGYTF.

The chain joins TRBV2 to TRBJ2-1, with 14 bases that match TRBD2. Trimming removed 5 bases from V and 1 base from J; junction bases left unmatched: 7. The CDR3 totals 18 residues. CDR1 and CDR2 from the germline V gene are SNHLY and FYNNEI. The chain's CDR3 is CASSSRTSGRPSYNEQFF. The CDR3 DNA reads as TGTGCCAGCAGTTCTAGGACTAGCGGGAGGCCTTCCTACAATGAGCAGTTCTTC.

The genes are TRBV5-3 and TRBJ2-7, with 7 bases that match TRBD2. TRBV5-3 qualifies as an ORF whose function is uncertain. V lost 8 bases to trimming and J lost 3 bases; unmatched junction nucleotides: 14. CDR3 size: 15 residues. The CDR3 bases are TGTGCCAGCCGGAAAAATCTAGCGGACGACTACGAGCAGTACGTC. Translating it yields CASRKNLADDYEQYV.

The chain links TRBV19 to TRBJ2-1; D call uncertain. This CDR3 contains 12 residues. V was pared by 3 bases and J by 10 bases, with 10 bases between. The germline V gene has CDR1 LNHDA and CDR2 SQIVND (reference sequence). CDR3 protein: CASSIAPGEQFF. For the CDR3, the DNA is TGTGCCAGTAGTATTGCCCCAGGAGAGCAGTTCTTC.

The chain uses TRBV5-4 and TRBJ1-3, with TRBD1 matching over 7 bases. Germline CDR1 reads SGHNT; CDR2 reads YYREEE (reference sequence). V shed 4 bases, J shed 2 bases, and the junction held 9 bases outside the gene matches. The CDR3 totals 16 residues. In DNA, the CDR3 is TGTGCCAGCAGCAGAAAACAGGGGTTAACTGGAAACACCATATATTTT. This codes for CASSRKQGLTGNTIYF.

The chain carries TRBV30 and TRBJ1-1; tentatively, D is TRBD1 (5 bases). Germline V lookup: CDR1 GTSNPN, CDR2 SVGIG (reference sequence). The CDR3 is 17 amino acids. V lost 0 bases, J lost 7 bases, and 24 bases lay in between. The CDR3 nucleotides are TGTGCCTGGAGTGTACCGTCTGGGTACAGGCTAGGAAATGAAGCTTTCTTT. Its protein is CAWSVPSGYRLGNEAFF.

This clone was found a few times. V gene TRBV28 combines with J gene TRBJ1-4; 8 positions agree with TRBD1. CDR1 is MDHEN, CDR2 SYDVKM, per germline. This CDR3 is 15 amino acids long. V lost 5 bases, J lost 3 bases, and 5 bases stayed unmatched. DNA for the CDR3: TGTGCCAGCAGTCCCACGACAGGGGCTAATGAAAAACTGTTTTTT. Its translation: CASSPTTGANEKLFF.

The rearrangement uses TRBV5-1 and TRBJ1-2; perhaps TRBD1 as D (6 bases). This CDR3 contains 14 residues. V was clipped by 4 bases and J by 2 bases, with 12 bases between them. Germline assignment: CDR1 SGHRS and CDR2 YFSETQ. CDR3 sequence reads: CASSPDRLNYGYTF. CDR3 coding DNA: TGCGCCAGCAGCCCCGACAGGCTCAACTATGGCTACACCTTC.